The 8 T cell receptor beta chains given below trace back to one sample, sequenced in a study of vaccination and CD4 T cells after COVID-19. This sample's treatment: roughly ten-day PBMC culture with coronavirus spike peptide pools or control peptides (ViraFEST assay). Scientists ran DNA taken from cultured CD4+ T cells through the Oncomine TCR Beta short-read assay for sequencing. TCRdb analysed the PCR reads with MiXCR anew, one entry per CDR3 protein. The table records about 14,000 distinct CDR3 sequences, 50% to 75% of them present only once. The antigens these receptors bind are not known. The specimen sequenced was CD4+ T cells from blood, cultured in vitro. All receptors derive from a human donor who had recovered from COVID-19.

The CDR3 is CASSQSSTANEQFF. The CDR3 DNA is TGCGCCAGCAGTCAGTCTAGCACAGCCAATGAGCAGTTCTTC. The chain employs TRBV5-1 and TRBJ2-1, with D tentatively TRBD2 (5 bases). CDR1 SGHRS and CDR2 YFSETQ come from the germline V gene. Trimming took 5 bases from V and 6 from J, leaving 15 bases between them. The CDR3 extends over 14 amino acids.

The J gene is TRBJ1-5, the V gene TRBV6-1; no clear D gene. V was clipped by 6 bases and J by 0 bases, with 12 bases between them. This CDR3 is 15 amino acids long. CDR1 is MNHNS, CDR2 SASEGT, per germline. The CDR3 sequence: CASSRDPYSNQPQHF. Written as DNA, the CDR3 is TGTGCCAGCAGCCGAGACCCATATAGCAATCAGCCCCAGCATTTT.

The rearrangement uses TRBV6-2 or TRBV6-3 and TRBJ2-2, with TRBD2 identical over 8 bases. The CDR3 covers 16 residues. The V and J ends lost 0 bases and 5 bases, in that order; junction bases with no gene match: 5. The germline CDR1 and CDR2 sequences are MNHEY and SVGEGT. The CDR3 bases are TGTGCCAGCAGTTACTCGAGTGCTAGCGGGACCGGGGAGCTGTTTTTT. It is translated as CASSYSSASGTGELFF.

The chain links TRBV2 to TRBJ2-3, with 8 bases matching TRBD1. V dropped 6 bases and J dropped 3; count of bases not matched to a gene: 8. The CDR3 sequence is 15 residues long. Germline CDR1 reads SNHLY; CDR2 reads FYNNEI. The CDR3 region is CASSPVGQATDTQYF. DNA for the CDR3: TGTGCCAGCAGCCCTGTGGGACAGGCGACAGATACGCAGTATTTT.

V and J are TRBV10-3 and TRBJ2-2; no firm D call. In germline, CDR1 is ENHRY, CDR2 SYGVKD. The V end was cut by 0 bases, the J end by 9 bases, with 14 bases between. CDR3 size: 15 residues. The CDR3 region is CAISESTSLSRELFF. The CDR3 nucleotides read TGTGCCATCAGTGAGTCTACGTCCCTCAGCCGGGAGCTGTTTTTT.

A few counts support this clonotype. The CDR3 protein is CASSYPDRRPQHF. The CDR3 DNA follows: TGTGCCAGCAGTTATCCGGACCGTCGGCCCCAGCATTTT. V and J are TRBV28 and TRBJ1-5; D remains unclear. The V end was cut by 4 bases, the J end by 9 bases, with 13 bases between. This CDR3 is 13 amino acids long. Germline CDR1 reads MDHEN; CDR2 reads SYDVKM.

The chain uses TRBV7-8 and TRBJ1-5; D not certain. The CDR3 has 16 amino acids. Germline CDR1 reads SGHVS; CDR2 reads FQNEAQ. Deletions cut 5 bases from V and 0 bases from J, with 14 bases between. As DNA, the CDR3 is TGTGCCAGCAGCGGAGCGACCGAATATAGCAATCAGCCCCAGCATTTT. This encodes CASSGATEYSNQPQHF.

This chain connects TRBV5-1 to TRBJ1-2, with D unresolved. Germline CDR1 SGHRS, CDR2 YFSETQ. The CDR3 has 14 residues. Trimming shortened V by 2 bases and J by 4 bases, and 12 bases separated the two germline ends. The CDR3 is CASSFDTNPYGYTF. CDR3 DNA: TGCGCCAGCAGCTTCGACACAAACCCCTATGGCTACACCTTC.